Listed below are T cell receptor beta chains from one sample, sequenced in a study of blood T cells in healthy people across ages. TCRdb re-called the 5' RACE reads with MiXCR, one entry per CDR3 protein. The table lists roughly 1.5 million distinct CDR3 sequences, about 42% of them singletons, with about 4% in the top ten. The sequenced sample consisted of blood. These receptors were collected from a woman aged 18-29 years in good health. The CDR3 runs from the conserved cysteine through the conserved F or W. A D gene is named only where the DNA matches it firmly. The listing skips clone size in some rows; elsewhere it reads once, few, many or a size class.

cdr3_length: 14
clone_size: many
d_call: .
j_call: TRBJ1-2
v_call: TRBV6-5
cdr3_aa: CASRAGGTSYGYTF
cdr3_nt: TGTGCCAGCAGGGCCGGAGGCACTAGCTATGGCTACACCTTC

cdr3_length: 13
clone_size: .
d_call: .
j_call: TRBJ2-7
v_call: TRBV18
cdr3_aa: CASSPTTGFEQYF
cdr3_nt: TGTGCCAGCTCACCAACTACTGGGTTCGAGCAGTACTTC

cdr3_length: 13
clone_size: few
d_call: .
j_call: TRBJ2-1
v_call: TRBV29-1
cdr3_aa: CSVRRAGSNEQFF
cdr3_nt: TGCAGCGTTAGGCGGGCAGGGTCAAATGAGCAGTTCTTC

cdr3_length: 14
clone_size: .
d_call: .
j_call: TRBJ2-7
v_call: TRBV12-3/TRBV12-4
cdr3_aa: CASHRGYSYNEQYF
cdr3_nt: TGTGCCAGCCACCGTGGATACTCCTACAATGAGCAGTACTTC

cdr3_length: 13
clone_size: .
d_call: .
j_call: TRBJ1-6
v_call: TRBV15
cdr3_aa: CATGGRNNSPLHF
cdr3_nt: TGTGCCACCGGCGGACGGAATAATTCACCCCTCCACTTT

cdr3_length: 16
clone_size: .
d_call: TRBD1
j_call: TRBJ2-3
v_call: TRBV7-2
cdr3_aa: CASSIGQGRSTDTQYF
cdr3_nt: TGTGCCAGCAGCATCGGACAGGGGCGAAGCACAGATACGCAGTATTTT

cdr3_length: 15
clone_size: .
d_call: .
j_call: TRBJ1-5
v_call: TRBV20-1
cdr3_aa: CSTRDAGYPNQPQHF
cdr3_nt: TGCAGTACTAGAGATGCGGGGTACCCCAATCAGCCCCAGCATTTT

cdr3_length: 12
clone_size: .
d_call: .
j_call: TRBJ2-1
v_call: TRBV7-2
cdr3_aa: CASSLQGCEQFF
cdr3_nt: TGTGCCAGCAGCTTACAGGGTTGCGAGCAGTTCTTC

cdr3_length: 13
clone_size: once
d_call: .
j_call: TRBJ2-7
v_call: TRBV10-3
cdr3_aa: CVISVTAGTEQYF
cdr3_nt: TGTGTCATCAGTGTGACCGCGGGCACGGAGCAGTACTTC

cdr3_length: 13
clone_size: few
d_call: .
j_call: TRBJ2-1
v_call: TRBV2
cdr3_aa: CASRGTPAPEQFF
cdr3_nt: TGTGCCAGCAGGGGGACTCCAGCTCCGGAGCAGTTCTTC

cdr3_length: 13
clone_size: .
d_call: .
j_call: TRBJ1-2
v_call: TRBV6-6
cdr3_aa: CASSQTKGDGYTF
cdr3_nt: TGTGCCAGCAGTCAAACGAAAGGGGATGGCTACACCTTC

cdr3_length: 14
clone_size: .
d_call: .
j_call: TRBJ2-5
v_call: TRBV20-1
cdr3_aa: CSAPPAGASWNQYF
cdr3_nt: TGCAGTGCTCCTCCCGCGGGGGCTTCGTGGAACCAGTACTTC

cdr3_length: 20
clone_size: .
d_call: TRBD1
j_call: TRBJ2-3
v_call: TRBV7-2
cdr3_aa: CASSSPWTGESGTSTDTQYF
cdr3_nt: TGTGCCAGCAGCTCCCCATGGACAGGGGAAAGCGGAACCAGCACAGATACGCAGTATTTT

cdr3_length: 16
clone_size: .
d_call: TRBD1
j_call: TRBJ1-6
v_call: TRBV7-2
cdr3_aa: CASSVPPGQINSPLHF
cdr3_nt: TGTGCCAGCAGCGTGCCTCCGGGACAGATTAATTCACCCCTCCACTTT

cdr3_length: 16
clone_size: few
d_call: TRBD2
j_call: TRBJ2-5
v_call: TRBV20-1
cdr3_aa: CSARGLSGGARETQYF
cdr3_nt: TGCAGTGCTAGGGGCCTCAGCGGGGGGGCTAGGGAGACCCAGTACTTC

cdr3_length: 15
clone_size: .
d_call: TRBD1
j_call: TRBJ2-1
v_call: TRBV28
cdr3_aa: CASLTGGKVGNEQFF
cdr3_nt: TGTGCCAGTCTCACAGGGGGTAAAGTAGGCAATGAGCAGTTCTTC

cdr3_length: 12
clone_size: .
d_call: .
j_call: TRBJ1-5
v_call: TRBV5-5
cdr3_aa: CASSLAGESQHF
cdr3_nt: TGTGCCAGCAGCTTGGCCGGTGAATCCCAGCATTTT

cdr3_length: 15
clone_size: .
d_call: .
j_call: TRBJ1-3
v_call: TRBV2
cdr3_aa: CASSVPGRSGNTIYF
cdr3_nt: TGTGCCAGCAGTGTTCCAGGGCGGTCTGGAAACACCATATATTTT

cdr3_length: 10
clone_size: few
d_call: .
j_call: TRBJ2-1
v_call: TRBV20-1
cdr3_aa: CSARQYEQFF
cdr3_nt: TGCAGTGCCAGACAGTACGAGCAGTTCTTC

cdr3_length: 16
clone_size: .
d_call: .
j_call: TRBJ1-6
v_call: TRBV6-1
cdr3_aa: CASSVVRPGEGSPLHF
cdr3_nt: TGTGCCAGCAGTGTGGTCCGACCAGGTGAAGGTTCACCCCTCCACTTT

cdr3_length: 16
clone_size: .
d_call: TRBD2
j_call: TRBJ2-1
v_call: TRBV6-6
cdr3_aa: CASSPRLADSYNEQFF
cdr3_nt: TGTGCCAGCAGTCCCCGACTAGCGGACTCCTACAATGAGCAGTTCTTC

cdr3_length: 12
clone_size: .
d_call: .
j_call: TRBJ1-1
v_call: TRBV6-2/TRBV6-3
cdr3_aa: CASSREGMAAYF
cdr3_nt: TGTGCCAGCAGCCGCGAGGGGATGGCAGCTTACTTT